These 19 T cell receptor beta chains were sequenced from one sample in a study of Tregs in tolerant kidney transplant recipients. The assay was immunoSEQ multiplex PCR, and TCRdb's table has in-frame clones only and misses some. The sample contains under 80,000 clones, approximately 83% of which appear only once. Sequenced here: Tregs from blood, sampled before the transplant. The receptors shown here come from a human donor who received a combined kidney and bone marrow transplant.

The V gene is TRBV6-1, the J gene TRBJ1-5; the D is unclear. Germline V lookup: CDR1 MNHNS, CDR2 SASEGT. The CDR3 has 15 amino acids. V was cut by 2 bases and J by 0 bases, with 8 bases left in between. The CDR3 DNA follows: TGTGCCAGCAGTGAATCCGGGAATAGCAATCAGCCCCAGCATTTT. This encodes CASSESGNSNQPQHF.

V gene TRBV5-5 combines with J gene TRBJ1-2; 9 nucleotides line up with TRBD1. This CDR3 comprises 16 residues. The junction had 7 bases not matched to a gene; V was cut back by 0 bases and J by 4 bases. From germline, CDR1 is SGHKS and CDR2 YYEKEE (reference sequence). The CDR3 sequence is CASSLDGTGWGYGYTF. CDR3 coding DNA: TGTGCCAGCAGCTTGGATGGGACAGGGTGGGGCTATGGCTACACCTTC. Looking up the rest from reference TRBV5-5 and TRBJ1-2 gives the full variable domain: DAGVTQSPTHLIKTRGQQVTLRCSPISGHKSVSWYQQVLGQGPQFIFQYYEKEERGRGNFPDRFSARQFPNYSSELNVNALLLGDSALYLCASSLDGTGWGYGYTFGSGTRLTVV.

This clone was seen more than once but under ten times. The chain links TRBV27 to TRBJ2-2, with D possibly being TRBD2 (5 bases). The CDR3 contains 17 residues. The germline gives CDR1 MNHEY, CDR2 SMNVEV (reference sequence). Trimming shortened V by 0 bases and J by 2 bases, and 13 bases separated the two germline ends. CDR3 nucleotide sequence: TGTGCCAGCAGTTTATCGTTCACTAGGTACAACACCGGGGAGCTGTTTTTT. It specifies CASSLSFTRYNTGELFF.

This chain uses TRBV2 with TRBJ1-5; TRBD1 is a possible D gene (6 bases). Trimming cost V 6 bases and J 4 bases, with 10 bases left between them. Looked up from germline, CDR1 is SNHLY and CDR2 is FYNNEI. This CDR3 contains 13 residues. The DNA of the CDR3 is TGTGCCAGCAGCGCGGACAGAAATCAGCCCCAGCATTTT. This sequence encodes CASSADRNQPQHF.

The chain is built from TRBV5-1 and TRBJ2-3, with D perhaps matching TRBD2 (5 bases). The V and J ends lost 7 bases and 1 base respectively, with 13 bases between them. From germline, CDR1 is SGHRS and CDR2 YFSETQ. The CDR3 consists of 14 residues. This chain's CDR3 is CASHRQEGTDTQYF. In DNA, the CDR3 is TGCGCCAGCCACCGGCAGGAGGGCACAGATACGCAGTATTTT.

The V call is TRBV18, the J call TRBJ2-1, with TRBD1 matching 8 bases. The CDR3 runs to 16 residues. CDR1 and CDR2 (germline): KGHSH, LQKENI. Trimming removed 2 bases from V and 6 bases from J; junction bases left unmatched: 9. This chain's CDR3 is CASSPSRQGIGNEQFF. CDR3 sequence (DNA): TGTGCCAGCTCACCATCTCGACAGGGGATAGGCAATGAGCAGTTCTTC.

J is TRBJ2-2 and V is TRBV18; 8 nucleotides align to TRBD1. Per germline, CDR1 KGHSH and CDR2 LQKENI. The CDR3 runs 15 residues. V was clipped by 2 bases and J by 4 bases; unmatched bases: 3. The CDR3 DNA reads TGTGCCAGCTCACCAGCAGGGGGCAGCACCGGGGAGCTGTTTTTT. Residues: CASSPAGGSTGELFF.

V and J are TRBV10-3 and TRBJ2-3, with no clear D. Per the germline V gene, CDR1 is ENHRY and CDR2 is SYGVKD. Trimming stripped 2 bases from V and 6 bases from J, with 3 bases between. This CDR3 spans 11 amino acids. Here the CDR3 reads CAISETDTQYF. The DNA of the CDR3 is TGTGCCATCAGTGAGACGGATACGCAGTATTTT.

Turning to this clone: The sample has other DNA sequences that encode this CDR3 too. The chain carries TRBV7-9 and TRBJ2-7; the match to TRBD1 covers 8 bases. Germline lookup yields CDR1 SEHNR and CDR2 FQNEAQ (reference sequence). There are 14 residues in the CDR3. V gave up 4 bases and J gave up 11 bases; unmatched junction bases: 13. The CDR3 region is CASSYGGDRGGKYF. DNA of the CDR3: TGTGCCAGCAGCTACGGAGGCGACAGGGGTGGGAAGTACTTC.

The V and J genes are TRBV18 and TRBJ2-2; 8 bases align to TRBD1. V dropped 7 bases and J dropped 4; count of bases not matched to a gene: 5. In germline, CDR1 is KGHSH, CDR2 LQKENI. The CDR3 length is 14 residues. The CDR3 region has the DNA TGTGCCAGCTTGGACAGGGCGGTCACCGGGGAGCTGTTTTTT. Translated, it gives CASLDRAVTGELFF. The entire variable domain, with the rest obtained from reference TRBV18 and TRBJ2-2, is as follows: NAGVMQNPRHLVRRRGQEARLRCSPMKGHSHVYWYRQLPEEGLKFMVYLQKENIIDESGMPKERFSAEFPKEGPSILRIQQVVRGDSAAYFCASLDRAVTGELFFGEGSRLTVL.

V is TRBV6-1 and J is TRBJ2-7; the D gene is possibly TRBD1 (5 bases). Per the germline V gene, CDR1 is MNHNS and CDR2 is SASEGT. Trimming shortened V by 5 bases and J by 4 bases, and 12 bases separated the two germline ends. The CDR3 covers 13 residues. CDR3 DNA sequence: TGTGCCAGCAGTTTCTCACAGGCTTACGAGCAGTACTTC. It translates to CASSFSQAYEQYF.

V is TRBV28 and J is TRBJ2-1; no reliable D call. CDR1 and CDR2 (germline): MDHEN, SYDVKM. This CDR3 region has 14 residues. Trimming stripped 2 bases from V and 6 bases from J, with 11 bases between. The CDR3 spells CASSLRWPTNEQFF. The CDR3 nucleotides are TGTGCCAGCAGTTTAAGGTGGCCGACCAATGAGCAGTTCTTC. Drawing the rest from reference TRBV28 and TRBJ2-1, the complete variable domain is DVKVTQSSRYLVKRTGEKVFLECVQDMDHENMFWYRQDPGLGLRLIYFSYDVKMKEKGDIPEGYSVSREKKERFSLILESASTNQTSMYLCASSLRWPTNEQFFGPGTRLTVL.

The rearrangement uses TRBV7-2 and TRBJ2-1, with 9 bases that match TRBD1. Germline V gene lookup returns CDR1 SGHTA and CDR2 FQGNSA. With V trimmed by 4 bases and J by 9 bases, 16 bases remained unmatched. The CDR3 contains 17 residues. DNA for the CDR3: TGTGCCAGCAGCTCTCGCCGGGACAGGGCGGCTACAGGTGAGCAGTTCTTC. Translating gives CASSSRRDRAATGEQFF.

This clone came up once. The chain employs TRBV5-4 and TRBJ2-3, with 13 nucleotides matching TRBD2. J gave up 1 base and V 4 bases, and 3 bases lay outside the gene matches. Per germline, CDR1 SGHNT and CDR2 YYREEE (reference sequence). The CDR3 has 16 amino acids. DNA for the CDR3: TGTGCCAGCAGCCTGGGGACTAGCGGGGGCACAGATACGCAGTATTTT. Its protein is CASSLGTSGGTDTQYF.

This clone came up once. This chain links TRBV2 with TRBJ1-2; possible D gene TRBD1, 5 bases. V lost 4 bases to trimming and J lost 2 bases, with 11 bases between them. This CDR3 is 14 amino acids long. From germline, CDR1 is SNHLY and CDR2 FYNNEI. This chain's CDR3 is CASSVGRANYGYTF. Here the CDR3 DNA reads TGTGCCAGCAGTGTGGGCAGGGCAAACTATGGCTACACCTTC.

This chain links TRBV7-2 with TRBJ2-1; D perhaps matches TRBD2 (6 bases). Germline V gives CDR1 SGHTA, CDR2 FQGNSA. V lost 5 bases and J lost 0, with 14 bases in between. CDR3 length: 16 residues. The chain's CDR3 is CASSPRTIGSYNEQFF. CDR3 nucleotide sequence: TGTGCCAGCAGCCCAAGGACTATCGGCTCCTACAATGAGCAGTTCTTC.

As regards this clone: Other nucleotide sequences in the sample specify the same CDR3. The chain recombines TRBV7-8 with TRBJ2-1; perhaps TRBD2 as D (7 bases). V dropped 1 base and J dropped 9 bases, with 13 bases sitting between them. CDR1 SGHVS and CDR2 FQNEAQ come from the germline V gene. There are 14 residues in the CDR3. The CDR3 spells CASSLGGGWGEQFF. The CDR3 DNA follows: TGTGCCAGCAGCTTAGGGGGGGGCTGGGGTGAGCAGTTCTTC.

The chain carries TRBV27 and TRBJ1-5; TRBD1 is a possible D gene (5 bases). The germline CDR1 and CDR2 sequences are MNHEY and SMNVEV (reference sequence). CDR3 size: 15 residues. V dropped 3 bases and J dropped 5 bases, with 14 bases sitting between them. The CDR3 reads CASSFAGRGDQPQHF. The CDR3 DNA reads as TGTGCCAGCAGTTTTGCAGGGCGAGGGGATCAGCCCCAGCATTTT.

The chain combines TRBV10-3 with TRBJ2-2; maybe TRBD2 (6 bases). The V gene lost 5 bases and the J gene lost 6 bases, with 7 bases spanning the gap. The CDR3 loop spans 12 amino acids. Germline CDR1 is ENHRY and CDR2 is SYGVKD. CDR3 sequence reads: CAISTGAGELFF. DNA for the CDR3: TGTGCCATCAGTACGGGGGCCGGGGAGCTGTTTTTT.